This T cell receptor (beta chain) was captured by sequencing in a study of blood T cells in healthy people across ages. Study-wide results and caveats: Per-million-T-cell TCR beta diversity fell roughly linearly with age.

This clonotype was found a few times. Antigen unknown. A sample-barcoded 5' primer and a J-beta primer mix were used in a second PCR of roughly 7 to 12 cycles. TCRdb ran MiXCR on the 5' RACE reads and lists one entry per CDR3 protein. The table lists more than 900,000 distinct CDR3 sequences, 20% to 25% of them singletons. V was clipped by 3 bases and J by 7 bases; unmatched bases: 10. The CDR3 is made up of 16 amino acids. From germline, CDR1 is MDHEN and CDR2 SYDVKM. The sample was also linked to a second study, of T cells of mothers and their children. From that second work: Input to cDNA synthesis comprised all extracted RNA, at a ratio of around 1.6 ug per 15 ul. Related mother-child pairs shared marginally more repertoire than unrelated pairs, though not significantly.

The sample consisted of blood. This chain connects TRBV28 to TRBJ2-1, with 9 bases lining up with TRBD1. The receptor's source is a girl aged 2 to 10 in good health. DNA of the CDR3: TGTGCCAGCAGTTTTGGATTCGGACAGGGGCGAAATGAGCAGTTCTTC. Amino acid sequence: CASSFGFGQGRNEQFF.